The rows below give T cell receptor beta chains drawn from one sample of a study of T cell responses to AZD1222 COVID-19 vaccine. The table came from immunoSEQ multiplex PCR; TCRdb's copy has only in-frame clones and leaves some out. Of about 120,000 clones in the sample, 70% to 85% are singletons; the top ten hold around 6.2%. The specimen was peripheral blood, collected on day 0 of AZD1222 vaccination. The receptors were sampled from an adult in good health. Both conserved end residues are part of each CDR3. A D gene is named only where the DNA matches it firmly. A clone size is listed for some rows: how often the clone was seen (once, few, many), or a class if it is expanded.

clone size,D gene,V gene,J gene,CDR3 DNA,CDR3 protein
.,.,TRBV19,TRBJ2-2,TGTGCCAGCAATATGGGCTGGGGTTTGTGGTCGGGCACCGGGGAGCTGTTTTTT,CASNMGWGLWSGTGELFF
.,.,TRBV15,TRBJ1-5,TGTGCCACCAGCAGAGATGTGCGGCAGCCCCAGCATTTT,CATSRDVRQPQHF
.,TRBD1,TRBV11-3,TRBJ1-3,TGTGCCAGCAGCCCGGGACAGGGGCCTGGAAACACCATATATTTT,CASSPGQGPGNTIYF
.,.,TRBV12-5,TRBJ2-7,TGTGCTAGTGGTTTGCCCCGACGATGGATCATGGACGAGCAGTACTTC,CASGLPRRWIMDEQYF
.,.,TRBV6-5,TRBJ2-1,TGTGCCAGCAGTCCTAACAGGGCCCGGGGTAATGAGCAGTTCTTC,CASSPNRARGNEQFF
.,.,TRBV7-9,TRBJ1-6,TGTGCCAGCAGCAATACTGGGGGGGGACCCCTCCACTTT,CASSNTGGGPLHF
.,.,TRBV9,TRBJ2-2,TGTGCCAGTACTGGGGTGGGGAATCCGAACACCGGGGAGCTGTTTTTT,CASTGVGNPNTGELFF
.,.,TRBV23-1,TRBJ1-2,TGCGCCAGCAGAGAGGAGGGAAACTATGGCTACACCTTC,CASREEGNYGYTF
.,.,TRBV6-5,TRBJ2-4,TGTGCCAGCAGTACCGGCCTAGCCAAAAACATTCAGTACTTC,CASSTGLAKNIQYF
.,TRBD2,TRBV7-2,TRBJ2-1,TGTGCCAGCAGCTTAGGACTAGCGGGGGGGCATGATGAGCAGTTCTTC,CASSLGLAGGHDEQFF
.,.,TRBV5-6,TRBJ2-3,TGTGCCAGCAGCTTGGCATTAGGGTATACAGATACGCAGTATTTT,CASSLALGYTDTQYF
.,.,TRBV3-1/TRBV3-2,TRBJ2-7,TGTGCCAGCAGCCAAGAGATAGGTTTAGGCAGGGTGGGTGAGCAGTACTTC,CASSQEIGLGRVGEQYF
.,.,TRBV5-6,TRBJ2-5,TGTGCCAGCAGCTTGATGGGCAGGGGTGGGGAGACCCAGTACTTC,CASSLMGRGGETQYF
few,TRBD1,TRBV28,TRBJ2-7,TGTGCCAGCGCAAATTATGGTGCAGGGGGCTACGAGCAGTACTTC,CASANYGAGGYEQYF
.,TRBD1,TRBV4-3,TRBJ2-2,TGCGCCAGCAGCCAAGATGGGACAGGGGGGACCGGGGAGCTGTTTTTT,CASSQDGTGGTGELFF
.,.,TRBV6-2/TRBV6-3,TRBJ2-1,TGTGCCAGCGGCCCCTTCGGACAGGCCGGGGGATACAATGAGCAGTTCTTC,CASGPFGQAGGYNEQFF
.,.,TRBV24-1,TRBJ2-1,TGTGCCACCAGTGATCCCCCGACTAACAATGAGCAGTTCTTC,CATSDPPTNNEQFF
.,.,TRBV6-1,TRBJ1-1,TGTGCCAGCAGTTCCGCCGACAGTCTCACTGAAGCTTTCTTT,CASSSADSLTEAFF
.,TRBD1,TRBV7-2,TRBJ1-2,TGTGCCAGCAGCTTAGCGCCGGGACAGGGGGTCTATGGCTACACCTTC,CASSLAPGQGVYGYTF
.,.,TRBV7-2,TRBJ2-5,TGTGCCAGCAGCCCGCGGACCGGCGGGACCCAGTACTTC,CASSPRTGGTQYF
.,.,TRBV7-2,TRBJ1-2,TGTGCCAGCAGCTTAGGGACACCCATTAACTATGGCTACACCTTC,CASSLGTPINYGYTF
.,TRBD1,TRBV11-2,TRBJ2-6,TGTGCCAGCAGCTTACGGTACAGGGGGCACGGGGCCAACGTCCTGACTTTC,CASSLRYRGHGANVLTF
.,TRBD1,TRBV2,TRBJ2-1,TGTGCCAGCAGTGAAGCGAGACAGGGGACGCAGTTCTTC,CASSEARQGTQFF
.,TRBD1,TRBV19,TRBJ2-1,TGTGCCAGTCGAACCGTGCCGGGACAGGTAAATGAGCAGTTCTTC,CASRTVPGQVNEQFF
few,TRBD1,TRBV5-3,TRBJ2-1,TGTGCCAGAAGCTTGAGGGACAGGGGAATCGACAATGAGCAGTTCTTC,CARSLRDRGIDNEQFF
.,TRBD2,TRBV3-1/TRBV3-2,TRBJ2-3,TGTGCCAGCAGCCCCCCGCGGTCTAGCGGGCGCACAGATACGCAGTATTTT,CASSPPRSSGRTDTQYF
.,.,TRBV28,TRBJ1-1,TGTGCCAGCAGTTACCCCGTTAAGGGAAACACTGAAGCTTTCTTT,CASSYPVKGNTEAFF
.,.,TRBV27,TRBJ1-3,TGTGCCAGATTGGGTTGCTGTAGGGTGGACACCATATATTTT,CARLGCCRVDTIYF
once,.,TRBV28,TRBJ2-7,TGTGCCAGCAGTGGGGCCCTCGGAGGATACGAGCAGTACTTC,CASSGALGGYEQYF
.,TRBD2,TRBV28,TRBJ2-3,TGTGCCAGCAGTTGGCAGACTAGCCGGAGCACAGATACGCAGTATTTT,CASSWQTSRSTDTQYF
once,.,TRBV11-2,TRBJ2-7,TGTGCCAGCACCGAAGACGGATCATTCCACTACGAGCAGTACTTC,CASTEDGSFHYEQYF
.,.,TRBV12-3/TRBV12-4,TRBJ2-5,TGTGCCAGCAGCCTGGGTATCGGAGAGACCCAGTACTTC,CASSLGIGETQYF
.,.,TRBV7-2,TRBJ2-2,TGTGCCAGCAGCTCCTTTTTCGGCGGGGAGCTGTTTTTT,CASSSFFGGELFF
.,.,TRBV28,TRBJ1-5,TGTGCCAGCAGTTTATTGGGGGCGCCTCAGCCCCAGCATTTT,CASSLLGAPQPQHF
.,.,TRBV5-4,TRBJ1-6,TGTGCCAGCAGCCCGAGACAGGCCAATTCACCCCTCCACTTT,CASSPRQANSPLHF
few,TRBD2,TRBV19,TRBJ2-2,TGTGCCAGTAGTATTTGGCGGGGGGGCGGCGGGGAGCTGTTTTTT,CASSIWRGGGGELFF
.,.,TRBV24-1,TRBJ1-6,TGTGCCACCAGTGACAACTATAATTCACCCCTCCACTTT,CATSDNYNSPLHF
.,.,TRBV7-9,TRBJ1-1,TGTGCCAGCAGCTTAAGGGACGGGGACACTGAAGCTTTCTTT,CASSLRDGDTEAFF
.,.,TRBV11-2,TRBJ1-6,TGTGCCAGCAGCTTAGACGGGTCAGGGTTCAGCTCCTATAATTCACCCCTCCACTTT,CASSLDGSGFSSYNSPLHF
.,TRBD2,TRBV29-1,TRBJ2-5,TGCAGCGTTGAAGGCTTTCCTGGCGGGGGGCGTCAAGAGACCCAGTACTTC,CSVEGFPGGGRQETQYF
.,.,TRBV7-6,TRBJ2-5,TGTGCCAGCAGCTTAGCGCCTTGGCGGACAACCCAAGAGACCCAGTACTTC,CASSLAPWRTTQETQYF
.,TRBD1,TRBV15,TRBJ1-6,TGTGCCACCAGCAGAGCGGTAGAGGGGGCTTCACCCCTCCACTTT,CATSRAVEGASPLHF
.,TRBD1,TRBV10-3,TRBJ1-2,TGTGCCATCAGTGAGTCGACAGGGGGTTACGGCTACACCTTC,CAISESTGGYGYTF
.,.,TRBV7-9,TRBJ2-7,TGTGCCAGCAGCTTAGTGGAGGGTACTGGGGATCCCTACGAGCAGTACTTC,CASSLVEGTGDPYEQYF
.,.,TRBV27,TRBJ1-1,TGTGCCAGCAGTTTATTCCATCGCTCGCAGGGCCCGAACACTGAAGCTTTCTTT,CASSLFHRSQGPNTEAFF
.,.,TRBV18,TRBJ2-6,TGTGCCAGCTCCCAGAGCTCTGGGGCCAACGTCCTGACTTTC,CASSQSSGANVLTF
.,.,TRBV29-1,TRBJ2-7,TGCAGCGTTGGAGTTACGGCAAGTAGCTCCTACGAGCAGTACTTC,CSVGVTASSSYEQYF
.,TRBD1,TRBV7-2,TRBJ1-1,TGTGCCAGCAGCTTACCGGGGACAGGGAAGGCTGAAGCTTTCTTT,CASSLPGTGKAEAFF
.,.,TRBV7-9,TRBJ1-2,TGTGCCAGCAGCTTAGATGGGGGGAGCGGCTACACCTTC,CASSLDGGSGYTF
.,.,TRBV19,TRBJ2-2,TGTGCCAGTAAAATGCGCGAAGGGGAGCACACCGGGGAGCTGTTTTTT,CASKMREGEHTGELFF
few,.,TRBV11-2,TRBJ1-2,TGTGCCAGCAGCCCAAATCGGGGAGGGTCAGACCGTCCTTATGGCTACACCTTC,CASSPNRGGSDRPYGYTF
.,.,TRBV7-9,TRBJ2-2,TGTGCCAGCAGCTTAGGGGGCGCGAACACCGGGGAGCTGTTTTTT,CASSLGGANTGELFF
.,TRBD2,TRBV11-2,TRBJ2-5,TGTGCCAGCAGCTCCAGACTAGCGGGGGGTTTAGGAGAGACCCAGTACTTC,CASSSRLAGGLGETQYF
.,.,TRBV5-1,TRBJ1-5,TGCGCCAGCAGCCGGGGACCAAAACAGCCCCAGCATTTT,CASSRGPKQPQHF
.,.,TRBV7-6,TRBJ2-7,TGTGCCAGCAGCTTAAGCGTGGGATTCGGGTCGTCCCACGAGCAGTACTTC,CASSLSVGFGSSHEQYF
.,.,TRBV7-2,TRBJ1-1,TGTGCCAGCAGCTTAGCGCTCTGGAACACTGAAGCTTTCTTT,CASSLALWNTEAFF